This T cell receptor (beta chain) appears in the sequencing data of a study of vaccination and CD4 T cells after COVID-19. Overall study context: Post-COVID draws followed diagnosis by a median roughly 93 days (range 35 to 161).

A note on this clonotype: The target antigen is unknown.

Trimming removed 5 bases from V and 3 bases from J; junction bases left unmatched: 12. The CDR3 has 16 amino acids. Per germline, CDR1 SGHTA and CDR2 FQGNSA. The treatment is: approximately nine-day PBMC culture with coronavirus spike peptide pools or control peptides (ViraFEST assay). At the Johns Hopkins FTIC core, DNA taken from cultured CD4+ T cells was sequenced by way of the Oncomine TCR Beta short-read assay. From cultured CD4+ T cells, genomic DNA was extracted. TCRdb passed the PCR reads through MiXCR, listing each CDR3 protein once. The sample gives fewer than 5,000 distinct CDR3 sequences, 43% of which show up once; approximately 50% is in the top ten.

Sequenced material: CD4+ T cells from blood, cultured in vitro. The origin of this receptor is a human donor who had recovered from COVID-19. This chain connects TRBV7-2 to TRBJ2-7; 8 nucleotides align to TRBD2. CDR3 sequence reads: CASSLGSGGLSYEQYF. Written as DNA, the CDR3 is TGTGCCAGCAGCCTCGGGAGCGGGGGCCTTAGCTACGAGCAGTACTTC.